This section outlines one T cell receptor beta chain sequence together with its context. V lost 4 bases to trimming and J lost 6 bases, with 6 bases between them. Germline assignment: CDR1 SEHNR and CDR2 FQNEAQ (reference sequence). This CDR3 is 12 amino acids long. In the original processing: Junction-only sequences produced by ImmunoSEQ had no quality scores, so filtering differed. TCRdb's table, derived via immunoSEQ multiplex PCR, lists solely in-frame clones and lacks some. For V, J and clone size, that table is used; D and trimming come from the DNA. Of about 980,000 clones in the sample, 76% are singletons; the top ten hold approximately 1.5%. The data originate from a study of shared clonotypes between healthy human individuals.

Sequenced sample: memory CD4+ T cells sorted from blood. The subset here: CD45RA-negative fraction. The genes are TRBV7-9 and TRBJ2-2; possible D gene TRBD2, 6 bases. The TCR originated in a young man in good health. The DNA for the CDR3 is TGTGCCAGCAGCTCGGGGGCCGGGGAGCTGTTTTTT. Amino acids: CASSSGAGELFF.